The present entry profiles one T cell receptor (beta chain) with its context. Its target is not known. The data were taken from a study of T cell responses to AZD1222 COVID-19 vaccine. Whole-study findings and limits: CD4 TCRs associated with vaccination spanned spike, dominating at 160-218 and 743-854.

Per the germline V gene, CDR1 is MDHEN and CDR2 is SYDVKM. CDR3 length equals 16 residues. The ends lost 5 bases at V and 2 bases at J; junction bases unmatched: 6. The repertoire was sequenced with immunoSEQ multiplex PCR; TCRdb's copy has only in-frame clones and lacks some. The profile shows hundreds of thousands of clones, about 92% of them singletons. This chain joins TRBV28 and TRBJ1-4, with TRBD1 matching 9 bases. The origin of this receptor is an adult in good health. The input for sequencing was peripheral blood, taken on day 0 of MenACWY control vaccination. DNA for the CDR3: TGTGCCAGCAGTGAATACAGGGGGCGCACTAATGAAAAACTGTTTTTT. Its translation is CASSEYRGRTNEKLFF.